This TCR beta chain appears in the sequencing data of a study of blood T cells in healthy people across ages. A second PCR of roughly 6 to 12 cycles used a sample-barcoded 5' primer and a J-beta primer mix. From the 5' RACE reads, TCRdb called clonotypes with MiXCR, one entry per CDR3 protein. The data hold around 710,000 distinct CDR3 sequences, with around 46% observed a single time. Deletions cut 4 bases from V and 4 bases from J, with 24 bases between. Germline values: CDR1 SGHRS, CDR2 YFSETQ. CDR3 length equals 17 residues. This chain links TRBV5-1 with TRBJ2-7; D assignment may be TRBD1 or TRBD2 (6 bases each). The clonotype comes from a woman aged 55 to 70 in good health. Sample: blood. In DNA form, the CDR3 reads TGCGCCAGCAGCCCCACCGGGACTGGGGGCGGGTTGTACGAGCAGTACTTC. It is translated as CASSPTGTGGGLYEQYF.